The 20 T cell receptor beta chains below come from one sample, sequenced in a study of spatial heterogeneity in lung cancer. TCRdb reprocessed the 5' RACE reads with MiXCR, giving one entry per CDR3 protein. In the table there are just under 95,000 distinct CDR3 sequences, 9.5% to 15% of which are singletons. This sample's time point: sample taken at primary tumor resection. The sequencing here drew on PBMCs, taken at surgery. The receptors shown here come from a male donor with early-stage non-small cell lung cancer.

The sample holds many counts of this clonotype. Written as DNA, the CDR3 is TGCAGCGTAACGGAGGGCCAGGGGAGCGGTGAGCAGTTCTTC. Translated: CSVTEGQGSGEQFF. This rearrangement joins TRBV29-1 to TRBJ2-1, with D tentatively TRBD1 or TRBD2 (6 bases each). Germline values: CDR1 SQVTM, CDR2 ANQGSEA. Trimming left V 6 bases short and J 9 bases short, with 21 bases between. There are 14 residues in the CDR3.

This clonotype was observed a few times. This chain connects TRBV7-2 to TRBJ1-1; D remains unclear. Germline V lookup: CDR1 SGHTA, CDR2 FQGNSA. The CDR3 spans 15 residues. With 4 bases removed from V and 3 bases from J, the gap between germline ends came to 15 bases. The CDR3 loop is CASSSRRSTDTEAFF. The CDR3, as DNA: TGTGCCAGCAGCTCCCGGCGGAGTACGGACACTGAAGCTTTCTTT.

This clonotype was recorded a few times. The chain employs TRBV10-3 and TRBJ1-2, with D unresolved. Germline values: CDR1 ENHRY, CDR2 SYGVKD. V was pared by 4 bases and J by 3 bases, with 12 bases between. This CDR3 has 14 amino acids. CDR3 in DNA: TGTGCCATCAGTGTGGAGGAGGACGACTATGGCTACACCTTC. Its translation is CAISVEEDDYGYTF.

The chain joins TRBV9 to TRBJ1-5, with D hard to call. The germline V gene encodes CDR1 SGDLS and CDR2 YYNGEE. The CDR3 consists of 14 residues. Trimming removed 0 bases from V and 4 bases from J, with 8 bases in between. The CDR3: CASSVGSGNQPQHF. DNA for the CDR3: TGTGCCAGCAGCGTAGGTTCGGGGAATCAGCCCCAGCATTTT.

This clonotype appeared many times. The gene calls are TRBV4-3 and TRBJ2-3; no definite D call. The germline CDR1 and CDR2 sequences are LGHNA and YSLEER. The CDR3 runs to 15 residues. Trimming pared 1 base from V and 4 bases from J, leaving 12 bases between. The CDR3 DNA reads as TGCGCCAGCAGCCAAGGAGTCGCGTTCGCAGATACGCAGTATTTT. It translates to CASSQGVAFADTQYF.

This clonotype was counted a few times. The V call is TRBV20-1, the J call TRBJ1-1, with D perhaps TRBD1 (5 bases). Germline values: CDR1 DFQATT, CDR2 SNEGSKA (reference sequence). The CDR3 contains 13 residues. Trimming cost V 2 bases and J 1 base, with 8 bases left between them. The CDR3 is CSARRGPNTEAFF. The CDR3, as DNA: TGCAGTGCTAGAAGGGGTCCGAACACTGAAGCTTTCTTT.

The CDR3 is CASSLGTRADTEAFF. DNA of the CDR3: TGTGCCAGCAGTCTTGGGACCCGAGCTGACACTGAAGCTTTCTTT. The chain employs TRBV5-4 and TRBJ1-1; weak D call: TRBD1 (5 bases). This CDR3 spans 15 amino acids. Germline loops: CDR1 SGHNT, CDR2 YYREEE (reference sequence). Trimming removed 5 bases from V and 3 bases from J, with 17 bases in between.

This clonotype was observed a single time. The chain recombines TRBV30 with TRBJ1-1; D remains ambiguous. CDR1 GTSNPN and CDR2 SVGIG come from the germline V gene (reference sequence). The CDR3 runs 13 residues. V was trimmed by 2 bases and J by 1 base, leaving 8 bases between them. The CDR3 region is CAWSNLWNTEAFF. The CDR3, as DNA: TGTGCCTGGAGTAATCTCTGGAACACTGAAGCTTTCTTT.

The V gene is TRBV30, the J gene TRBJ1-2; perhaps TRBD1 as D (5 bases). Germline assignment: CDR1 GTSNPN and CDR2 SVGIG (reference sequence). This CDR3 is built from 13 residues. The V end was cut by 6 bases, the J end by 2 bases, with 13 bases between. The CDR3 bases are TGTGCCTGTCTCCCGGCAGGGAACTATGGCTACACCTTC. Translated: CACLPAGNYGYTF.

The chain couples TRBV11-3 to TRBJ2-3; 7 bases align to TRBD2. This CDR3 region has 14 residues. J was trimmed by 0 bases and V by 5 bases; bases with no gene match: 2. The V gene's germline CDR1 is SGHNT and CDR2 YENEEA. The CDR3 region is CASSQRDSTDTQYF. DNA of the CDR3: TGTGCCAGCAGCCAGCGGGACAGCACAGATACGCAGTATTTT.

There are a few counts of this clonotype. This chain joins TRBV2 and TRBJ2-1; D is uncertain. The CDR3 contains 11 residues. Between the trimmed V and J ends, which lost 6 bases and 8 bases, there was a span of 8 bases. Germline V gene lookup returns CDR1 SNHLY and CDR2 FYNNEI. The CDR3 coding sequence is TGTGCCAGCAGGTCCACGGATGAGCAGTTCTTC. Its protein is CASRSTDEQFF.

The rearrangement uses TRBV20-1 and TRBJ1-5, with 7 nucleotides matching TRBD1. This CDR3 has 12 amino acids. The V segment lost 6 bases and the J segment 4 bases; nucleotides outside the gene matches: 3. The germline CDR1 and CDR2 sequences are DFQATT and SNEGSKA (reference sequence). The CDR3 nucleotides read TGCAGTGCCGCAGGGGGGAATCAGCCCCAGCATTTT. Translation: CSAAGGNQPQHF.

In this sample, this clonotype turned up a few times. The chain joins TRBV28 to TRBJ2-7, with D tentatively TRBD1 (6 bases). The CDR3 contains 14 residues. Germline CDR1 MDHEN, CDR2 SYDVKM. Trimming took 2 bases from V and 2 from J, leaving 10 bases between them. This CDR3 reads CASSLRQETYEQYF. DNA for the CDR3: TGTGCCAGCAGTTTAAGACAGGAGACCTACGAGCAGTACTTC. Full variable domain (missing parts from reference TRBV28 and TRBJ2-7): DVKVTQSSRYLVKRTGEKVFLECVQDMDHENMFWYRQDPGLGLRLIYFSYDVKMKEKGDIPEGYSVSREKKERFSLILESASTNQTSMYLCASSLRQETYEQYFGPGTRLTVT.

This clonotype was counted between two and nine times. This chain connects TRBV20-1 to TRBJ1-1; D possibly corresponds to TRBD1 (6 bases). This CDR3 is 13 amino acids long. V lost 4 bases, J lost 11 bases, and 20 bases lay in between. CDR1 is DFQATT and CDR2 is SNEGSKA in the germline V gene (reference sequence). In DNA form, the CDR3 reads TGCAGTGCTATCTTTGGACAGTCTATAGGGGCTTTCTTT. Protein: CSAIFGQSIGAFF.

The chain uses TRBV2 and TRBJ1-5, with a possible D match to TRBD1 (6 bases). The CDR3 extends over 21 amino acids. CDR1 and CDR2 (germline): SNHLY, FYNNEI. Trimming left V 6 bases short and J 4 bases short, with 34 bases between. CDR3 in amino acids: CASRVQELGTSRDLGNQPQHF. The CDR3 region has the DNA TGTGCCAGCAGGGTACAGGAACTGGGGACATCAAGAGATCTTGGGAATCAGCCCCAGCATTTT.

This clonotype was seen ten or more times. The rearrangement uses TRBV28 and TRBJ2-7; D might be TRBD1 or TRBD2, each matching 5 bases. The CDR3 is made up of 14 amino acids. Trimming removed 10 bases from V and 4 bases from J, with 20 bases in between. CDR1 MDHEN and CDR2 SYDVKM come from the germline V gene. The DNA of the CDR3 is TGTGCCACCGGGGCGGGCCCTCCCACATACGAGCAGTACTTC. Residues: CATGAGPPTYEQYF.

This clonotype showed up just a few times. This sequence joins TRBV20-1 and TRBJ1-5; TRBD1 matches at 7 bases. The germline V gene has CDR1 DFQATT and CDR2 SNEGSKA (reference sequence). The CDR3 loop spans 15 amino acids. The J segment lost 0 bases and the V segment lost 6 bases, leaving 8 bases of the junction unmatched. CDR3 residues: CSALQGSYSNQPQHF. The CDR3 DNA reads as TGCAGTGCGCTACAGGGGAGTTATAGCAATCAGCCCCAGCATTTT.

This clonotype came up many times. The V and J genes are TRBV2 and TRBJ2-5, with TRBD1 as a possible D gene (5 bases). The CDR3 runs to 13 residues. CDR1 and CDR2 from the germline V gene are SNHLY and FYNNEI. V lost 4 bases, J lost 1 base, and 7 bases lay in between. The CDR3 sequence: CASSGQLQETQYF. The CDR3 region has the DNA TGTGCCAGCAGTGGACAGCTCCAAGAGACCCAGTACTTC.

V gene TRBV7-3 combines with J gene TRBJ2-5; unclear D gene. This CDR3 has 14 residues. The germline V and J ends were trimmed by 0 bases and 0 bases, with 5 bases remaining between them. Germline CDR1 is SGHTA and CDR2 is FQGTGA. This CDR3 is CASSLTGNQETQYF. The CDR3 DNA is TGTGCCAGCAGCTTAACAGGGAACCAAGAGACCCAGTACTTC.

In DNA, the CDR3 is TGTGCCAGCAGTTTCGGGGAGACGGAGACCCAGTACTTC. Translated: CASSFGETETQYF. The chain joins TRBV6-2 or TRBV6-3 to TRBJ2-5; possible D gene TRBD2, 5 bases. V was trimmed by 4 bases and J by 5 bases, leaving 11 bases between them. From germline, CDR1 is MNHEY and CDR2 SVGEGT. There are 13 residues in the CDR3.